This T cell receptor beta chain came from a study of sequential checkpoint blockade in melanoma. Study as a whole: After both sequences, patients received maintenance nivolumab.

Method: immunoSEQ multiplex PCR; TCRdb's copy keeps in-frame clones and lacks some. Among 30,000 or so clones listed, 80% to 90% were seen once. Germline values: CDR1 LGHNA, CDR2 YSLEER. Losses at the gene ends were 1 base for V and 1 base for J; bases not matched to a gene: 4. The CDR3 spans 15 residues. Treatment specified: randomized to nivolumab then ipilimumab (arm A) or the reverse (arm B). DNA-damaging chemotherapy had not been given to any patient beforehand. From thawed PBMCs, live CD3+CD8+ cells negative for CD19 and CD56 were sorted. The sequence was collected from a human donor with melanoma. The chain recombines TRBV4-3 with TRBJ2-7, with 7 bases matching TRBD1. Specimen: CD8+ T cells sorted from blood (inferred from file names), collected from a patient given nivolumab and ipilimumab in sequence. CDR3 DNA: TGCGCCAGCAGCCAAGCCATGACAGGGTCCTACGAGCAGTACTTC. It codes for CASSQAMTGSYEQYF.